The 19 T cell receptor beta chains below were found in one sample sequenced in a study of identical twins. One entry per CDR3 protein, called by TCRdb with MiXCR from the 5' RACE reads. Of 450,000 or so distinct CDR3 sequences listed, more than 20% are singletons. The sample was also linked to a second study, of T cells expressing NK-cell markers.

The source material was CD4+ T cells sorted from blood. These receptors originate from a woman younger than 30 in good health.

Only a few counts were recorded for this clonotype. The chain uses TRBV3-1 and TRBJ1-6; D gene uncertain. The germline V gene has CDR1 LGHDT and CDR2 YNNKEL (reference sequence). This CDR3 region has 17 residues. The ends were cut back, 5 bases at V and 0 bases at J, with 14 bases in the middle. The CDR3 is CASSGRDGGSYNSPLHF. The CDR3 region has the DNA TGTGCCAGCAGCGGGAGAGACGGTGGCTCCTATAATTCACCCCTCCACTTT.

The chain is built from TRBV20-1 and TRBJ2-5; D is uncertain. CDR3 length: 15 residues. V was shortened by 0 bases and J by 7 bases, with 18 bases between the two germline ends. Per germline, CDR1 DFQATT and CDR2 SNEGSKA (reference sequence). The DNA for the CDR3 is TGCAGTGCTAGAGATAGTGGACCCCCTATCGGGACCCAGTACTTC. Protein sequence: CSARDSGPPIGTQYF.

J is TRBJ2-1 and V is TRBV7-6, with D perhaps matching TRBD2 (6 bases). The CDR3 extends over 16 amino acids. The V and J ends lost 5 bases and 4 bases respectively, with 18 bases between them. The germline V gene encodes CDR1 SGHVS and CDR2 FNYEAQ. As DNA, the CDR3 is TGTGCCAGCAGCGCCGCCTTCGGCGGGACGTACAATGAGCAGTTCTTC. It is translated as CASSAAFGGTYNEQFF.

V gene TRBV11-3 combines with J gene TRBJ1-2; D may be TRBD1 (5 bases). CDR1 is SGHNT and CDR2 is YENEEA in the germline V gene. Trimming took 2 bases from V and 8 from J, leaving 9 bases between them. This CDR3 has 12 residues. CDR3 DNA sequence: TGTGCCAGCAGCTTACAGGGTTGGGGCTACACCTTC. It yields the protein CASSLQGWGYTF.

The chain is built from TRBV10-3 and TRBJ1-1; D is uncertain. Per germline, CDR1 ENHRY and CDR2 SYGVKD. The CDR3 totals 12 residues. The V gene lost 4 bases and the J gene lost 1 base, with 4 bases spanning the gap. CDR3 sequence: CAISGGNTEAFF. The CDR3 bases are TGTGCCATCAGTGGGGGGAACACTGAAGCTTTCTTT.

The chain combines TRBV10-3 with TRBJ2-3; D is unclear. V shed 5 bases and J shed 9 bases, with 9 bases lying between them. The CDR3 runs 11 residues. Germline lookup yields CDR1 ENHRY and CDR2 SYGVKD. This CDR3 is CAISPDKTQYF. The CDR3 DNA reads TGTGCCATCAGTCCCGATAAGACGCAGTATTTT.

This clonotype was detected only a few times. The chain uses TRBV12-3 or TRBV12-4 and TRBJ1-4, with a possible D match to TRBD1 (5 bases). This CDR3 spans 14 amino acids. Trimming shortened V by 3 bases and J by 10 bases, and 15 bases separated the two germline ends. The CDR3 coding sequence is TGTGCCAGCAGTTTCCGGGGGACGGTAGGAAAACTGTTTTTT. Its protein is CASSFRGTVGKLFF.

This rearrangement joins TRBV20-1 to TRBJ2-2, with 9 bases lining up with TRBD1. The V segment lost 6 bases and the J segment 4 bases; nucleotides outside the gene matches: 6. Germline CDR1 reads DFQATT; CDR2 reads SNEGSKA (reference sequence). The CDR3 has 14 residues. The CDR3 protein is CSAKQGASTGELFF. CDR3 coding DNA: TGCAGTGCAAAACAGGGGGCGAGCACCGGGGAGCTGTTTTTT.

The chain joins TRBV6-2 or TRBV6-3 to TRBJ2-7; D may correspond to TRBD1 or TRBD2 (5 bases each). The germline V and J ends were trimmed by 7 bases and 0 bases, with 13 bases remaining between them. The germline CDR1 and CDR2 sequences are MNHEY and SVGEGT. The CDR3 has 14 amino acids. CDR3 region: CASTPGTGSYEQYF. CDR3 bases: TGTGCCAGCACCCCCGGGACGGGCTCCTACGAGCAGTACTTC.

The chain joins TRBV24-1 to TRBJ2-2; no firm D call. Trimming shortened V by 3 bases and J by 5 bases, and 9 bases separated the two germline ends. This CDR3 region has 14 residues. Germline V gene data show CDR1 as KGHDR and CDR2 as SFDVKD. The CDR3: CATSDNMGTGELFF. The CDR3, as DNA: TGTGCCACCAGTGATAATATGGGGACCGGGGAGCTGTTTTTT.

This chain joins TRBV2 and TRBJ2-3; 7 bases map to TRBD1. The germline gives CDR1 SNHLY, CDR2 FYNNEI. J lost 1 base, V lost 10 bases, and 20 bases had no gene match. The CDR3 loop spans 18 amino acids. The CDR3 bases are TGTGCCACAAAAAGAAGACAGGGCTATCCCTTAGGCACAGATACGCAGTATTTT. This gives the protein CATKRRQGYPLGTDTQYF.

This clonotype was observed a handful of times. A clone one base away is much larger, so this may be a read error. The CDR3 loop reads CSAIGGNQPQHF. CDR3 coding DNA: TGCAGTGCTATAGGGGGCAATCAGCCCCAGCATTTT. This chain joins TRBV20-1 and TRBJ1-5, with a tentative D call TRBD1 (5 bases). Trimming pared 4 bases from V and 2 bases from J, leaving 6 bases between. CDR1 DFQATT and CDR2 SNEGSKA come from the germline V gene (reference sequence). CDR3 size: 12 residues.

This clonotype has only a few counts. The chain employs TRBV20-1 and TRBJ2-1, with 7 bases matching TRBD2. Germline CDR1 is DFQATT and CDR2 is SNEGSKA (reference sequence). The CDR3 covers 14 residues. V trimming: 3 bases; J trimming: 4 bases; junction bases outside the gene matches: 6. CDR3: CSARERGLYNEQFF. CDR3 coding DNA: TGCAGTGCTAGGGAGCGGGGCCTATACAATGAGCAGTTCTTC.

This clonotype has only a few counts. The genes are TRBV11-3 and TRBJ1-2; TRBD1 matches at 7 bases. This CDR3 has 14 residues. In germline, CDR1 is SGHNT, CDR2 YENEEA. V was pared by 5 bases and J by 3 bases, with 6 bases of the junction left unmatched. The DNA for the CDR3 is TGTGCCAGCAGCATCAGGGGGGTTGACTATGGCTACACCTTC. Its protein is CASSIRGVDYGYTF. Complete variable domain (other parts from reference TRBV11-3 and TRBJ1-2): EAGVVQSPRYKIIEKKQPVAFWCNPISGHNTLYWYLQNLGQGPELLIRYENEEAVDDSQLPKDRFSAERLKGVDSTLKIQPAELGDSAVYLCASSIRGVDYGYTFGSGTRLTVV.

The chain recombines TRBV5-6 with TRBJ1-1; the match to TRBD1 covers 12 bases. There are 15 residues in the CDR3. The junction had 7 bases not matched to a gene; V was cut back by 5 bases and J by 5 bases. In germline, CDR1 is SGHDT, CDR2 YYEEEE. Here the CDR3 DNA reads TGTGCCAGCAGTTATCGGGACAGGGGGCGTACTGAAGCTTTCTTT. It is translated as CASSYRDRGRTEAFF.

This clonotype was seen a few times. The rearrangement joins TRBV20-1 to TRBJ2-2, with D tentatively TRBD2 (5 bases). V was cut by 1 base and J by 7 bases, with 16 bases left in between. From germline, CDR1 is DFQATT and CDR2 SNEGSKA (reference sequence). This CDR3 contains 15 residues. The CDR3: CSARGTGSAGGELFF. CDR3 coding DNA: TGCAGTGCTAGAGGAACGGGGTCCGCCGGCGGGGAGCTGTTTTTT.

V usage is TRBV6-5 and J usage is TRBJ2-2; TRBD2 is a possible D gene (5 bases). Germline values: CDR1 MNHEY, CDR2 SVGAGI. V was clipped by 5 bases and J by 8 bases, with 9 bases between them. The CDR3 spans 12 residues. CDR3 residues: CASSPRGGELFF. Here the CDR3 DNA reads TGTGCCAGCAGTCCTCGGGGAGGGGAGCTGTTTTTT.

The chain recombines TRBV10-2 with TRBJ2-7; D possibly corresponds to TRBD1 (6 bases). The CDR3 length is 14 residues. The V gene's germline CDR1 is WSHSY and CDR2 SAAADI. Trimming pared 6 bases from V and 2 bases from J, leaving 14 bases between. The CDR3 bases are TGCGCCAGCAGATCGACAGGATTGACCTACGAGCAGTACTTC. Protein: CASRSTGLTYEQYF.

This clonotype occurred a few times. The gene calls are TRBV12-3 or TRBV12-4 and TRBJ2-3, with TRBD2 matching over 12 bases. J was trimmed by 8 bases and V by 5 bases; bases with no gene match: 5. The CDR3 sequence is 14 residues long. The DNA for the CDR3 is TGTGCCAGCAGTCCTAGCGGGAGGGCCGGTACGCAGTATTTT. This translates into CASSPSGRAGTQYF.